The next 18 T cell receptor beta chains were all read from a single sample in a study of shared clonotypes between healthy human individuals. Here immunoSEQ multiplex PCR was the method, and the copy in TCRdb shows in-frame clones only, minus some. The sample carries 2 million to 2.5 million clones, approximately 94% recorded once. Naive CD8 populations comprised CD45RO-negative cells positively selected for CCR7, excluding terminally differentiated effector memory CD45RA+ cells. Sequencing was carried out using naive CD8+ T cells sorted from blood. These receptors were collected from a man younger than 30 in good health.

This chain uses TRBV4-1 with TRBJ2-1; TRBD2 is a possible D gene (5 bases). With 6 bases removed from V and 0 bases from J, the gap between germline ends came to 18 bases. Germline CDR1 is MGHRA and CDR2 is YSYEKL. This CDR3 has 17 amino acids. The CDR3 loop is CASSYDSREGSYNEQFF. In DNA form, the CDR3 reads TGCGCCAGCAGTTATGATTCGAGGGAAGGCTCCTACAATGAGCAGTTCTTC.

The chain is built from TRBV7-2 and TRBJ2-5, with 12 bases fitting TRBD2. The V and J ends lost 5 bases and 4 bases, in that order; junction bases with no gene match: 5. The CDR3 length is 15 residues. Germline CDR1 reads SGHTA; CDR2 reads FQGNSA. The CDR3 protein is CASSRLAGVGETQYF. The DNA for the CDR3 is TGTGCCAGCAGCAGACTAGCGGGAGTGGGAGAGACCCAGTACTTC.

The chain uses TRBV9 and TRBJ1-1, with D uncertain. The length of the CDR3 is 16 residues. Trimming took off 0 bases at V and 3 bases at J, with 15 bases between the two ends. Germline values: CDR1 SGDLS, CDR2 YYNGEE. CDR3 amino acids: CASSVGVVESYTEAFF. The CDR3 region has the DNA TGTGCCAGCAGCGTAGGGGTGGTGGAGAGCTACACTGAAGCTTTCTTT.

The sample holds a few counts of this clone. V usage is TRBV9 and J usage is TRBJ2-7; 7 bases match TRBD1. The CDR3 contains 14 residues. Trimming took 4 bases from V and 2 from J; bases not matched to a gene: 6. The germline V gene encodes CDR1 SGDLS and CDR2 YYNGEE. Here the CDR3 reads CASSPRDSPYEQYF. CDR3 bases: TGTGCCAGCAGCCCCCGGGACAGTCCCTACGAGCAGTACTTC.

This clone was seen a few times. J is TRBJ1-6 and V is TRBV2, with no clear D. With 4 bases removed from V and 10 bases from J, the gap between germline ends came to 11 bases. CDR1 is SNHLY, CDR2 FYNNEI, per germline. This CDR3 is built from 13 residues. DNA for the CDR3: TGTGCCAGCAGTGCACTACTAGACTCACCCCTCCACTTT. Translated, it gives CASSALLDSPLHF. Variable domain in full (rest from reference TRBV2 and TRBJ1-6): EPEVTQTPSHQVTQMGQEVILRCVPISNHLYFYWYRQILGQKVEFLVSFYNNEISEKSEIFDDQFSVERPDGSNFTLKIRSTKLEDSAMYFCASSALLDSPLHFGNGTRLTVT.

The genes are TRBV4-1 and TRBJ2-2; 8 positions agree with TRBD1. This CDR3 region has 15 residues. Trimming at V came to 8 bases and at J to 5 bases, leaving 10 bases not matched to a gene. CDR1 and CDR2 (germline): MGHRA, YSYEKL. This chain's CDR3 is CASSFGQGITGELFF. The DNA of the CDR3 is TGCGCCAGCTCGTTCGGACAGGGTATAACCGGGGAGCTGTTTTTT.

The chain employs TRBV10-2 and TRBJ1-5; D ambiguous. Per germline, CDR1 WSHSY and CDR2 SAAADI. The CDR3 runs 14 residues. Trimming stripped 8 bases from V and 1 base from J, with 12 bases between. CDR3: CASRGGLSNQPQHF. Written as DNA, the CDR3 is TGCGCCAGCCGGGGAGGGTTAAGCAATCAGCCCCAGCATTTT.

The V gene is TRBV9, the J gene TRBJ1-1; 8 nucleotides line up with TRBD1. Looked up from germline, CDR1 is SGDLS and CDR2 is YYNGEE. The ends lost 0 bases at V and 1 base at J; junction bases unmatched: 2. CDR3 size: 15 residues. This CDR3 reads CASSVVQGANTEAFF. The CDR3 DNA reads TGTGCCAGCAGCGTAGTCCAGGGGGCGAACACTGAAGCTTTCTTT.

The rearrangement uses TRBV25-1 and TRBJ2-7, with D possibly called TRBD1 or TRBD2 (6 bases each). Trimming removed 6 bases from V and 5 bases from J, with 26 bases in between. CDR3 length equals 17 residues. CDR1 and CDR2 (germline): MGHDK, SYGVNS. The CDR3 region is CASRPPYGKGGSHEQYF. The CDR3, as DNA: TGTGCCAGCAGACCCCCCTACGGTAAGGGGGGATCTCACGAGCAGTACTTC.

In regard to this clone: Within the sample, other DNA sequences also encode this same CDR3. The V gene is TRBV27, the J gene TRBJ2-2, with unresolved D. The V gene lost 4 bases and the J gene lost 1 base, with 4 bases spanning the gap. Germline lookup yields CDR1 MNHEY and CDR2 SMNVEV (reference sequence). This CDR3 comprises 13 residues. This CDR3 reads CASSYLNTGELFF. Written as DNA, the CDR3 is TGTGCCAGCAGTTATCTGAACACCGGGGAGCTGTTTTTT.

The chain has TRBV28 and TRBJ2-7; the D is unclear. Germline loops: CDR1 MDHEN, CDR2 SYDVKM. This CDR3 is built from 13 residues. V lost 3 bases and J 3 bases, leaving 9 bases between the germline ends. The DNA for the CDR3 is TGTGCCAGCAGTTTGATGGAGAACTACGAGCAGTACTTC. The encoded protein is CASSLMENYEQYF.

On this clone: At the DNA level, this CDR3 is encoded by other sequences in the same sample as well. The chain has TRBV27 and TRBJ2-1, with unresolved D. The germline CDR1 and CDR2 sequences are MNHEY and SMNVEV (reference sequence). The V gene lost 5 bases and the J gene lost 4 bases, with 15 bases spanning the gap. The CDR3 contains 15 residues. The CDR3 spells CASSPRLAGYNEQFF. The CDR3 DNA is TGTGCCAGCAGTCCACGTTTAGCAGGTTACAATGAGCAGTTCTTC.

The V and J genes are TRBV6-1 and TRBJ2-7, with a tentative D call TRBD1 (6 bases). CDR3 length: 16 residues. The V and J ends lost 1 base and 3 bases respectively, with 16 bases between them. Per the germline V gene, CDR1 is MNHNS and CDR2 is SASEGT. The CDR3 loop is CASSEGKGQFFYEQYF. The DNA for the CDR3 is TGTGCCAGCAGTGAAGGAAAAGGACAGTTTTTCTACGAGCAGTACTTC.

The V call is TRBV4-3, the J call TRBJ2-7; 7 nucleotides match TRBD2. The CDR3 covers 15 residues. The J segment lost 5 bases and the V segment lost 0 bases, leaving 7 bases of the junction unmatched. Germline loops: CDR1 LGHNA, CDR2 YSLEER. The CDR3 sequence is CASSQDEGGSNEQYF. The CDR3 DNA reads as TGCGCCAGCAGCCAAGATGAAGGCGGGAGTAACGAGCAGTACTTC.

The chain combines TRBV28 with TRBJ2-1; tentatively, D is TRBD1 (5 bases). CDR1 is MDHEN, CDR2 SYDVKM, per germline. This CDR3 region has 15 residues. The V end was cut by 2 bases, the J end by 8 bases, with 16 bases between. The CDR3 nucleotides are TGTGCCAGCAGTTTAACGCCTGATGACAGCGATGAGCAGTTCTTC. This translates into CASSLTPDDSDEQFF.

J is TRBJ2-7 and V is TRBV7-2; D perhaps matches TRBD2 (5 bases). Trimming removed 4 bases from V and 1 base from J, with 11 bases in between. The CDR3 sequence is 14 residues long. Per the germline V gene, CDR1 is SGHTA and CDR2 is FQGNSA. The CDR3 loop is CASSYGTRSYEQYF. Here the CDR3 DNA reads TGTGCCAGCAGCTATGGAACTAGATCCTACGAGCAGTACTTC.

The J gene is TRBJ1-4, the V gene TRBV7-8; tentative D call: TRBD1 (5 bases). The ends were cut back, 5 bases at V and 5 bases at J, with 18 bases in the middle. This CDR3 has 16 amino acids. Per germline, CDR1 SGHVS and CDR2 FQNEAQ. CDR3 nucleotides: TGTGCCAGCAGCCCACCGGGACCCAACCCCAATGAAAAACTGTTTTTT. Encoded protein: CASSPPGPNPNEKLFF.

CDR3 amino acids: CVVGDSYNEQFF. In nucleotides, the CDR3 is TGTGTAGTCGGGGACTCCTACAATGAGCAGTTCTTC. The rearrangement links TRBV19 to TRBJ2-1, with TRBD2 as a possible D gene (5 bases). Looked up from germline, CDR1 is LNHDA and CDR2 is SQIVND (reference sequence). This CDR3 spans 12 amino acids.